The 29 T cell receptor beta chains below come from one sample, sequenced in a study of T cells in Graves' hyperthyroidism and ophthalmopathy. TCR beta CDR3 regions were amplified from RNA transcripts. First-round RT-PCR of the TCR CDR3 relied on the HTBI primer set. TCRdb re-called the multiplex PCR reads through MiXCR, storing one row per CDR3 protein. The sample yields under 600,000 distinct CDR3 sequences, more than 15% seen once. What was sequenced was blood. The origin of the receptors is a woman aged 40 to 50 with Graves' ophthalmopathy.

This clonotype was observed at least ten times. The chain couples TRBV3-1 to TRBJ2-3; 7 bases are shared with TRBD2. V lost 4 bases, J lost 2 bases, and 6 bases stayed unmatched. This CDR3 region has 15 residues. Germline V gene data show CDR1 as LGHDT and CDR2 as YNNKEL (reference sequence). The CDR3 sequence is CASSLAGASTDTQYF. CDR3 bases: TGTGCCAGCAGCCTCGCGGGAGCATCCACAGATACGCAGTATTTT.

CDR3 residues: CASKSLKFTEAFF. CDR3 sequence (DNA): TGTGCCTCCAAGTCGCTTAAGTTCACTGAAGCTTTCTTT. The chain joins TRBV28 to TRBJ1-1; no clear D gene. The CDR3 covers 13 residues. V was cut by 11 bases and J by 4 bases, with 17 bases left in between. Germline CDR1 and CDR2: MDHEN and SYDVKM.

Notes on this clonotype: This sequence may be a read error, since a much larger clone differs from it by one base. The chain joins TRBV28 to TRBJ1-2; the match to TRBD1 covers 8 bases. The ends lost 3 bases at V and 12 bases at J; junction bases unmatched: 9. The CDR3 runs 13 residues. CDR1 MDHEN and CDR2 SYDVKM come from the germline V gene. CDR3 coding DNA: TGTGCCAGCAGTTTCCAGGGGGCAACGGGCCACACCTTC. This encodes CASSFQGATGHTF.

This clonotype has ten or more counts. The CDR3 sequence is CASSLDEGTYNEQFF. CDR3 in DNA: TGTGCCAGCAGCTTAGATGAGGGGACTTACAATGAGCAGTTCTTC. The gene calls are TRBV7-2 and TRBJ2-1; a possible D gene is TRBD2 (6 bases). V gave up 1 base and J gave up 4 bases, with 11 bases separating them. The germline CDR1 and CDR2 sequences are SGHTA and FQGNSA. The CDR3 length is 15 residues. Based on the CDR3 plus reference TRBV7-2 and TRBJ2-1, the full variable domain is GAGVSQSPSNKVTEKGKDVELRCDPISGHTALYWYRQSLGQGLEFLIYFQGNSAPDKSGLPSDRFSAERTGGSVSTLTIQRTQQEDSAVYLCASSLDEGTYNEQFFGPGTRLTVL.

Many counts were recorded for this clonotype. The CDR3 DNA reads TGTGCCAGCAGTTTATACCTGACAGGGGGGTACGAGCAGTACTTC. This translates into CASSLYLTGGYEQYF. This chain connects TRBV28 to TRBJ2-7, with TRBD1 matching 9 bases. The CDR3 sequence is 15 residues long. Trimming took 1 base from V and 4 from J; bases not matched to a gene: 5. The germline V gene has CDR1 MDHEN and CDR2 SYDVKM.

This clonotype was detected once. The rearrangement uses TRBV7-9 and TRBJ2-1; 11 bases match TRBD2. The V gene end was trimmed by 5 bases and the J gene end by 9 bases; junction bases not matched to a gene: 3. The CDR3 is 13 residues long. The germline CDR1 and CDR2 sequences are SEHNR and FQNEAQ (reference sequence). CDR3 nucleotide sequence: TGTGCCAGCAGCCTTAGCGGGGGGGGTGAGCAGTTCTTC. Encoded protein: CASSLSGGGEQFF.

DNA for the CDR3: TGTGCCATCAGTGAGTCAGCGGGAGGGCAAGAGACCCAGTACTTC. It yields the protein CAISESAGGQETQYF. The gene calls are TRBV10-3 and TRBJ2-5, with 10 bases that match TRBD2. The CDR3 extends over 15 amino acids. Germline-derived CDR1 and CDR2 are ENHRY and SYGVKD. V trimming: 0 bases; J trimming: 2 bases; junction bases outside the gene matches: 0.

This clonotype was picked up a small number of times. The chain combines TRBV12-3 or TRBV12-4 with TRBJ2-2; D call uncertain. The CDR3 contains 13 residues. The V gene lost 3 bases and the J gene lost 6 bases, with 8 bases spanning the gap. The CDR3 loop reads CASSFLPAGELFF. The CDR3 DNA is TGTGCCAGCAGTTTTCTACCGGCCGGGGAGCTGTTTTTT.

A note on this clonotype: At one end, the junction sequence differs from germline, possibly due to a read error. This chain joins TRBV7-9 and TRBJ2-5; 8 bases agree with TRBD2. Per the germline V gene, CDR1 is SEHNR and CDR2 is FQNEAQ (reference sequence). The CDR3 runs to 12 residues. CDR3 loop: CASGLAGETQYF. DNA for the CDR3: TGTGCCAGCGGCTTAGCGGGGGAGACCCAGTACTTC.

As to this clonotype: An end of the junction does not agree with germline; a read error may underlie this. Written as DNA, the CDR3 is TGTGCCACCAGCAGAAATATCGACAATGACCAGTTCTTC. Protein: CATSRNIDNDQFF. V gene TRBV15 combines with J gene TRBJ2-1; D not certain. The CDR3 extends over 13 amino acids. Germline-derived CDR1 and CDR2 are LNHNV and YYDKDF (reference sequence).

This clonotype was recorded at least ten times. The genes are TRBV29-1 and TRBJ2-7, with 8 bases aligning to TRBD2. From germline, CDR1 is SQVTM and CDR2 ANQGSEA. This CDR3 is built from 12 residues. The junction had 3 bases not matched to a gene; V was cut back by 4 bases and J by 4 bases. CDR3 in amino acids: CSVASGSYEQYF. CDR3 in DNA: TGCAGCGTTGCCAGCGGGAGTTACGAGCAGTACTTC.

The chain employs TRBV7-9 and TRBJ2-2; 11 bases map to TRBD2. Germline CDR1 is SEHNR and CDR2 is FQNEAQ (reference sequence). The CDR3 has 17 residues. V dropped 5 bases and J dropped 0; count of bases not matched to a gene: 5. The CDR3 nucleotides read TGTGCCAGCAGCCCTGGGACTAGCGGATCGAACACCGGGGAGCTGTTTTTT. It specifies CASSPGTSGSNTGELFF.

This clonotype was seen a single time. A read error may account for a junction end that differs from germline. The V and J genes are TRBV5-1 and TRBJ1-6; the match to TRBD1 covers 9 bases. The length of the CDR3 is 18 residues. In germline, CDR1 is SGHRS, CDR2 YFSETQ. This CDR3 is CASSRGTGTSYGNSPLHF. The CDR3 nucleotides read TGTGCCAGCAGCCGCGGGACAGGGACCTCCTATGGTAATTCACCCCTCCACTTT.

This clonotype was seen only a few times. The J gene is TRBJ1-1, the V gene TRBV12-3 or TRBV12-4, with a possible D match to TRBD1 (6 bases). V lost 3 bases and J 5 bases, leaving 16 bases between the germline ends. The CDR3 contains 15 residues. The CDR3 bases are TGTGCCAGCAGTTTGGGAACAGGGCGTATGACTGAAGCTTTCTTT. It encodes CASSLGTGRMTEAFF.

This clonotype came up many times. The chain employs TRBV18 and TRBJ1-4; 7 bases line up with TRBD1. The CDR3 is 15 amino acids. Germline assignment: CDR1 KGHSH and CDR2 LQKENI. V trimming: 5 bases; J trimming: 8 bases; junction bases outside the gene matches: 11. The CDR3 DNA sequence: TGTGCCAGCTCAAGACAGGGAGTGGAATTGGAAAAACTGTTTTTT. Translating it yields CASSRQGVELEKLFF.

The chain couples TRBV7-6 to TRBJ2-6, with 8 bases matching TRBD1. The trim removed 2 bases at V and 3 bases at J, leaving 6 bases unmatched. CDR3 length: 17 residues. Germline V CDR1 and CDR2: SGHVS, FNYEAQ. DNA for the CDR3: TGTGCCAGCAGCTTAATGACAGGGGTGGATGGGGCCAACGTCCTGACTTTC. Translating it yields CASSLMTGVDGANVLTF.

This clonotype was recorded many times. J is TRBJ2-3 and V is TRBV3-1; 7 nucleotides align to TRBD1. Germline CDR1 and CDR2: LGHDT and YNNKEL (reference sequence). The CDR3 is made up of 13 amino acids. The ends lost 5 bases at V and 6 bases at J; junction bases unmatched: 5. CDR3 protein: CASSRTGPDTQYF. The CDR3 DNA follows: TGTGCCAGCAGCAGGACAGGACCCGATACGCAGTATTTT.

V usage is TRBV12-3 or TRBV12-4 and J usage is TRBJ1-4; a weak D match, TRBD1 (5 bases). V lost 3 bases, J lost 8 bases, and 13 bases lay in between. This CDR3 is 14 amino acids long. In nucleotides, the CDR3 is TGTGCCAGCAGTTTCGCCGGGAAGGGGGAAAAACTGTTTTTT. Translated: CASSFAGKGEKLFF.

This clonotype was counted ten times or more. The J gene is TRBJ1-5, the V gene TRBV2, with D maybe TRBD1 (6 bases). V lost 6 bases to trimming and J lost 0 bases, with 12 bases between them. Germline assignment: CDR1 SNHLY and CDR2 FYNNEI. The CDR3 extends over 15 amino acids. The CDR3 bases are TGTGCCAGCAGAAAAGGGGGAAGTAGCAATCAGCCCCAGCATTTT. Translating gives CASRKGGSSNQPQHF.

The rearrangement joins TRBV7-8 to TRBJ1-2; perhaps TRBD1 as D (5 bases). The CDR3 sequence is 17 residues long. CDR1 SGHVS and CDR2 FQNEAQ come from the germline V gene. V lost 1 base to trimming and J lost 0 bases, with 15 bases between them. CDR3 DNA: TGTGCCAGCAGCTTAGGGGGCCCCGTCGGTACTAACTATGGCTACACCTTC. Its protein is CASSLGGPVGTNYGYTF.

This chain uses TRBV14 with TRBJ1-6; D is unclear. The V end lost 2 bases, the J end lost 5 bases, and 10 bases lay between the germline ends. Germline values: CDR1 SGHDN, CDR2 FVKESK. This CDR3 spans 15 amino acids. DNA of the CDR3: TGTGCCAGCAGCCAACTTTTACAGAATAATTCACCCCTCCACTTT. Its protein is CASSQLLQNNSPLHF.

This clonotype was counted a few times. The chain carries TRBV19 and TRBJ1-5, with 8 positions matching TRBD1. Germline V gene data show CDR1 as LNHDA and CDR2 as SQIVND (reference sequence). This CDR3 region has 16 residues. The V segment lost 4 bases and the J segment 5 bases; nucleotides outside the gene matches: 10. The CDR3 loop is CASSTPDREGDQPQHF. DNA of the CDR3: TGTGCCAGTAGTACCCCGGACAGGGAAGGGGATCAGCCCCAGCATTTT.

This clonotype was observed at least ten times. J is TRBJ1-5 and V is TRBV7-2; tentative D call: TRBD1 (5 bases). The CDR3 consists of 16 residues. Trimming removed 5 bases at V and 5 bases at J, with 19 bases between. Germline V gene lookup returns CDR1 SGHTA and CDR2 FQGNSA. CDR3 protein: CASSPLKGQGHQPQHF. CDR3 bases: TGTGCCAGCAGCCCGCTTAAGGGCCAGGGCCATCAGCCCCAGCATTTT.

The chain joins TRBV28 to TRBJ2-3; D unresolved. The CDR3 contains 12 residues. Trimming removed 6 bases from V and 10 bases from J, with 14 bases in between. Germline CDR1 and CDR2: MDHEN and SYDVKM. The CDR3 DNA reads TGTGCCAGCAGCAGTTCTGGAAGAGCGCAGTATTTT. It specifies CASSSSGRAQYF.

V and J are TRBV18 and TRBJ2-2; D call uncertain. This CDR3 has 15 amino acids. Between the trimmed V and J ends, which lost 2 bases and 3 bases, there was a span of 10 bases. The germline V gene encodes CDR1 KGHSH and CDR2 LQKENI. CDR3 bases: TGTGCCAGCTCACCAGATTACAGCTACACCGGGGAGCTGTTTTTT. This translates into CASSPDYSYTGELFF.

There are many counts of this clonotype. V and J are TRBV7-3 and TRBJ1-4; unclear D gene. V was trimmed by 3 bases and J by 5 bases, leaving 13 bases between them. This CDR3 contains 15 residues. The V gene's germline CDR1 is SGHTA and CDR2 FQGTGA. CDR3 sequence (DNA): TGTGCCAGCAGCTTGATTCGGAGAAGAAATGAAAAACTGTTTTTT. Amino acids: CASSLIRRRNEKLFF.

This clonotype was recorded at least ten times. V and J are TRBV7-8 and TRBJ1-1; D call uncertain. The CDR3 contains 13 residues. Germline values: CDR1 SGHVS, CDR2 FQNEAQ. Trimming shortened V by 2 bases and J by 1 base, and 5 bases separated the two germline ends. The CDR3 here is CASSLFGNTEAFF. The CDR3 nucleotides are TGTGCCAGCAGCTTATTTGGGAACACTGAAGCTTTCTTT. Filled out from reference TRBV7-8 and TRBJ1-1, the complete variable domain reads GAGVSQSPRYKVAKRGQDVALRCDPISGHVSLFWYQQALGQGPEFLTYFQNEAQLDKSGLPSDRFFAERPEGSVSTLKIQRTQQEDSAVYLCASSLFGNTEAFFGQGTRLTVV.

Concerning this clonotype itself: At one of its ends the junction is not consistent with the germline gene, which may arise from a read error. J is TRBJ1-6 and V is TRBV30; no reliable D call. CDR3 length equals 16 residues. CDR1 is GTSNPN, CDR2 SVGIG, per germline (reference sequence). The CDR3: CACPRELSSYNSPPHF. CDR3 nucleotides: TGTGCCTGCCCTAGGGAGCTTAGCTCCTATAATTCACCCCCCCACTTT.

The J gene is TRBJ2-3, the V gene TRBV10-3, with TRBD2 as a possible D gene (5 bases). Germline values: CDR1 ENHRY, CDR2 SYGVKD. V lost 6 bases to trimming and J lost 5 bases, with 15 bases between them. This CDR3 comprises 14 residues. The CDR3 nucleotides are TGTGCCATCAGCCCTCGGGGAGCCGAAGATACGCAGTATTTT. Encoded protein: CAISPRGAEDTQYF.